This TCR beta chain was sequenced during a study of T cell responses to AZD1222 COVID-19 vaccine. Study-wide findings and caveats: Along spike, vaccine-associated CD4 TCRs were found throughout, with dominance at 160-218 and 743-854. Baseline testing showed seropositivity in only five to seven AZD1222 recipients.

The germline CDR1 and CDR2 sequences are SEHNR and FQNEAQ (reference sequence). V lost 5 bases and J 5 bases, leaving 13 bases between the germline ends. This CDR3 has 14 residues. Clones were read by immunoSEQ multiplex PCR, and TCRdb kept only the in-frame ones, dropping some. The repertoire has some 180,000 clones, about 92% of them found once; the top ten carry 1% to 1.5%. A note on this clone: Its specificity is unknown.

The rearrangement uses TRBV7-9 and TRBJ1-5; TRBD1 might be the D (5 bases). The origin of this receptor is an adult in good health. Here the sequenced sample was peripheral blood, taken on day 0 of AZD1222 vaccination. CDR3 in DNA: TGTGCCAGCAGCCGGACGGGGGGTCATCAGCCCCAGCATTTT. As protein: CASSRTGGHQPQHF.